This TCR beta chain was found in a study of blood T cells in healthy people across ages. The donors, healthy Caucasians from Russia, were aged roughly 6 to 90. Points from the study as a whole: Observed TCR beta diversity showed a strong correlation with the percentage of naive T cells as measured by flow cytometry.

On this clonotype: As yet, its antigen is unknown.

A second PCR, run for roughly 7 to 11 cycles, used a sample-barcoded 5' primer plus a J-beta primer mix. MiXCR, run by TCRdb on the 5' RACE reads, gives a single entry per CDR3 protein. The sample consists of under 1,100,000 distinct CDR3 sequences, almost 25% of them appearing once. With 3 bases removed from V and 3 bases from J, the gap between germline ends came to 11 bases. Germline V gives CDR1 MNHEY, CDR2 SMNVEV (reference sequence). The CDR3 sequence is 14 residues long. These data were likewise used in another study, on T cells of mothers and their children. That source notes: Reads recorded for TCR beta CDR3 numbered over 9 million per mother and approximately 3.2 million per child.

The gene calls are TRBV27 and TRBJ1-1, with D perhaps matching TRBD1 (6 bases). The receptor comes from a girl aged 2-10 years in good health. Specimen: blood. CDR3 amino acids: CASSFTGRDTEAFF. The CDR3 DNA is TGTGCCAGCAGTTTCACAGGGAGGGACACTGAAGCTTTCTTT.